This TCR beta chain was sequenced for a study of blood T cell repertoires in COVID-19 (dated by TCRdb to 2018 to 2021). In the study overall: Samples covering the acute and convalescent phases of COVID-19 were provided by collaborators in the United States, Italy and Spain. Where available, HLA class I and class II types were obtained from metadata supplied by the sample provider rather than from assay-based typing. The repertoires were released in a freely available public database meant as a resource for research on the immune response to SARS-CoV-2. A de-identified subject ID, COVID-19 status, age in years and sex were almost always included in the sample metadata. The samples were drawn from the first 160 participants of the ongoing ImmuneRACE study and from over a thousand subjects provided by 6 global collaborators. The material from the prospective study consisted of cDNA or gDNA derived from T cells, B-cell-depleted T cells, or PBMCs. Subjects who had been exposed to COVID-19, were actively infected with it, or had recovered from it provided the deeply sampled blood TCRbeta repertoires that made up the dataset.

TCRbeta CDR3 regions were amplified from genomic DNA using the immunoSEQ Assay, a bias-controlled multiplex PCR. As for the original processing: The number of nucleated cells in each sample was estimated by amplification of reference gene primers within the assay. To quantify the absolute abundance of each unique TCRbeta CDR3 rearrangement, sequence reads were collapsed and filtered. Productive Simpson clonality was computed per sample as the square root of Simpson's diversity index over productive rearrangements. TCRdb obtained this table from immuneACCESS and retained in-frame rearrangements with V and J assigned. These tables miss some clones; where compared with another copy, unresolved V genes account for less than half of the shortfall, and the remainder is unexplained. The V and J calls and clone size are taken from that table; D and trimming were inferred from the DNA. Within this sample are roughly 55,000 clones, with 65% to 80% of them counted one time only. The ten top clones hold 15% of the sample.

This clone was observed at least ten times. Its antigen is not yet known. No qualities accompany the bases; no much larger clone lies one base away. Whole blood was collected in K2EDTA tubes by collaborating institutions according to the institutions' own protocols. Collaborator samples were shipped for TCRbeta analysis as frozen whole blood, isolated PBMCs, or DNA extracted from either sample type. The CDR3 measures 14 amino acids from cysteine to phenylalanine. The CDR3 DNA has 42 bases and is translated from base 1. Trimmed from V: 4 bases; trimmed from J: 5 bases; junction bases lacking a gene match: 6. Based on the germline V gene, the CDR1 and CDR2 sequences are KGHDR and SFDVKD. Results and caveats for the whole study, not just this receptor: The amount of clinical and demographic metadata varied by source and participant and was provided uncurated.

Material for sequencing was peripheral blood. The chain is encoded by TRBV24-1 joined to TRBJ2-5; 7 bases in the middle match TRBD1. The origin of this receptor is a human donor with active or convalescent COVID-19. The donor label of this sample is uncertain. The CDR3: CATSEGTARETQYF. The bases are TGTGCCACCAGTGAAGGGACAGCCAGGGAGACCCAGTACTTC.